This TCR beta chain was sequenced in a study of human T cells and chemical hapten exposure. TCRdb re-called the RACE reads with MiXCR, one entry per CDR3 protein. The sample lists some 96,000 distinct CDR3 sequences; about 9.3% were seen once. Time point defined: patch test 2, 6 weeks after DPC sensitization. Stated treatment: therapeutic diphenylcyclopropenone sensitization with weekly scalp DPC. The source was whole blood, collected in connection with sensitization to the hapten diphenylcyclopropenone (DPC). The clonotype comes from a woman between 40 and 55 years old with alopecia areata. Some clones in this sample may be carry-over from other donors' samples.

CDR3 amino acids: CASSLGYGLEDGETQYF. The CDR3 DNA reads TGTGCCAGCAGTTTAGGTTACGGACTAGAGGACGGGGAGACCCAGTACTTC. The rearrangement uses TRBV27 and TRBJ2-5; 7 bases agree with TRBD2. CDR3 length: 17 residues. The germline CDR1 and CDR2 sequences are MNHEY and SMNVEV (reference sequence). After removal of 2 bases from V and 5 bases from J, the junction contained 14 bases not matched to a gene.